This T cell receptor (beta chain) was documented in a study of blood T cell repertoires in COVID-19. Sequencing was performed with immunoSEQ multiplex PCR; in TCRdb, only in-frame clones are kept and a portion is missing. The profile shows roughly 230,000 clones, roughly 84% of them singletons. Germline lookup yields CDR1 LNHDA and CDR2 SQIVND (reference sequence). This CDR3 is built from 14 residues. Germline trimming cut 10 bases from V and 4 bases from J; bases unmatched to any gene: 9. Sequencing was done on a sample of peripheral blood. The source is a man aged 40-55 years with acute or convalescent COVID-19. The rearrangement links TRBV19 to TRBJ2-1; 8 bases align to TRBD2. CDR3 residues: CATSRLASYNEQFF. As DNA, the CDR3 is TGTGCCACTTCTCGACTAGCGAGTTACAATGAGCAGTTCTTC.